This TCR beta chain was sequenced in a study of cytomegalovirus exposure and HLA in healthy donors. Study-level results: Further analysis, carried out later, found HLA-associated TCR beta chains more clonally expanded than equally common other chains. According to a later analysis, donors in an Asian-associated ancestry cluster reportedly had fewer N-insertions than the roughly 670-donor mean.

This clone came up a few times. Its antigen remains unidentified. The PCR had 60 Vbeta and 13 Jbeta primers. Profiled with immunoSEQ multiplex PCR; TCRdb holds only in-frame clones, not every one. The data show about 99,000 clones, around a tenth seen once. Trimming at V came to 6 bases and at J to 2 bases, leaving 14 bases not matched to a gene. This CDR3 region has 18 residues. Germline V gene sequence: CDR1 SNHLY, CDR2 FYNNEI. The sequence derives from a man aged 40-50 years in good health and CMV-seropositive. The J gene is TRBJ1-5, the V gene TRBV2; 9 positions match TRBD1. Sequencing input: PBMCs. The CDR3 protein is CASRGDRAPPLRNQPQHF. For the CDR3, the DNA is TGTGCCAGCAGGGGGGACAGGGCTCCGCCGTTACGCAATCAGCCCCAGCATTTT.